This passage covers 18 T cell receptor beta chains from one sample sequenced in a study of blood T cells in healthy people across ages. With a J-beta primer mix and a sample-barcoded 5' primer, a second PCR ran 7 to 11 cycles. From the 5' RACE reads, TCRdb called clonotypes with MiXCR, one entry per CDR3 protein. This sample yields roughly 1,100,000 distinct CDR3 sequences, of which 20% to 25% are seen a single time; approximately 0.79% belongs to the top ten. This sample also belongs to another study, concerning T cells of mothers and their children.

The sequenced sample consisted of blood. The receptors shown here come from a girl aged 2-10 years in good health.

Turning to this clonotype: This likely comes from a read error, as the CDR3 has no conserved phenylalanine or tryptophan at its end. The V and J genes are TRBV6-2 or TRBV6-3 and TRBJ2-7; no firm D call. This CDR3 is built from 13 residues. Trimming removed 5 bases at V and 5 bases at J, with 13 bases between. The germline CDR1 and CDR2 sequences are MNHEY and SVGEGT. DNA for the CDR3: TGTGCCAGCAGTATCGGACCAGCGAACGAGCAGTACTCC. It codes for CASSIGPANEQYS.

V is TRBV28 and J is TRBJ2-2; D remains unclear. V was cut by 8 bases and J by 1 base, with 8 bases left in between. Germline values: CDR1 MDHEN, CDR2 SYDVKM. The CDR3 covers 13 residues. In DNA, the CDR3 is TGTGCCAGCTTTGCCCAGAACACCGGGGAGCTGTTTTTT. It specifies CASFAQNTGELFF.

V and J are TRBV2 and TRBJ2-5; D remains ambiguous. Trimming pared 2 bases from V and 5 bases from J, leaving 12 bases between. The CDR3 runs 14 residues. Germline CDR1 reads SNHLY; CDR2 reads FYNNEI. The CDR3 protein is CASSETQVRETQYF. The CDR3 DNA reads TGTGCCAGCAGTGAAACCCAGGTCCGGGAGACCCAGTACTTC.

This clonotype was observed at least ten times. The V and J genes are TRBV7-9 and TRBJ2-1, with 8 bases lining up with TRBD2. The germline V gene has CDR1 SEHNR and CDR2 FQNEAQ (reference sequence). V shed 5 bases, J shed 7 bases, and the junction held 10 bases outside the gene matches. The CDR3 runs 15 residues. The CDR3 DNA is TGTGCCAGCAGCCCGCGGGGGGACCTTCGGAATGAGCAGTTCTTC. It encodes CASSPRGDLRNEQFF.

This sequence joins TRBV12-3 or TRBV12-4 and TRBJ2-7, with TRBD2 as a possible D gene (6 bases). The CDR3 spans 13 residues. Trimming cost V 5 bases and J 7 bases, with 15 bases left between them. CDR3: CASSRPRGGEQYF. CDR3 coding DNA: TGTGCCAGCAGTCGGCCCCGTGGGGGGGAGCAGTACTTC.

In this sample, this clonotype turned up a few times. CDR3 loop: CASGVVLGYEQYF. In DNA, the CDR3 is TGTGCCAGCGGGGTAGTCCTGGGGTACGAGCAGTACTTC. The chain is built from TRBV27 and TRBJ2-7, with D unresolved. The germline CDR1 and CDR2 sequences are MNHEY and SMNVEV (reference sequence). The CDR3 is 13 residues long. V was clipped by 8 bases and J by 4 bases, with 15 bases between them.

This clonotype was counted a few times. The chain combines TRBV20-1 with TRBJ1-6; tentative D call: TRBD1 (5 bases). From germline, CDR1 is DFQATT and CDR2 SNEGSKA (reference sequence). Between the trimmed V and J ends, which lost 3 bases and 7 bases, there was a span of 10 bases. The CDR3 runs 13 residues. The CDR3 region is CSARRGRNSPLHF. The CDR3 nucleotides read TGCAGTGCTAGGAGGGGCAGAAATTCACCCCTCCACTTT.

This clonotype has a handful of counts. V usage is TRBV5-6 and J usage is TRBJ2-1; no definite D call. The CDR3 covers 11 residues. Trimming shortened V by 4 bases and J by 5 bases, and 4 bases separated the two germline ends. Germline CDR1 SGHDT, CDR2 YYEEEE. In nucleotides, the CDR3 is TGTGCCAGCAGCGTTCACAATGAGCAGTTCTTC. Translation: CASSVHNEQFF.

This chain connects TRBV7-3 to TRBJ2-7; 11 nucleotides agree with TRBD2. TRBJ2-1 explains the end of the DNA better; the J call may be wrong. The CDR3 has 15 amino acids. Germline assignment: CDR1 SGHTA and CDR2 FQGTGA. In DNA, the CDR3 is TGTGCCAGCAGCGCACTAGCGGGAGTAGAGGATGAGCAGTTCTTC. Its protein product is CASSALAGVEDEQFF.

The chain links TRBV10-1 to TRBJ2-5, with unresolved D. Germline CDR1 is WNHNN and CDR2 is SYGVQD (reference sequence). The CDR3 contains 13 residues. V was trimmed by 3 bases and J by 3 bases, leaving 8 bases between them. In DNA form, the CDR3 reads TGCGCCAGCAGTGATGCGCTAGAAGAGACCCAGTACTTC. Its translation: CASSDALEETQYF.

This clonotype came up a few times. The rearrangement uses TRBV7-9 and TRBJ2-5, with no clear D. The germline V and J ends were trimmed by 5 bases and 5 bases, with 15 bases remaining between them. CDR3 length: 14 residues. CDR1 and CDR2 from the germline V gene are SEHNR and FQNEAQ (reference sequence). CDR3 in amino acids: CASSRSIDVETQYF. In nucleotides, the CDR3 is TGTGCCAGCAGCCGAAGCATAGATGTGGAGACCCAGTACTTC. Full variable domain (missing parts from reference TRBV7-9 and TRBJ2-5): DTGVSQNPRHKITKRGQNVTFRCDPISEHNRLYWYRQTLGQGPEFLTYFQNEAQLEKSRLLSDRFSAERPKGSFSTLEIQRTEQGDSAMYLCASSRSIDVETQYFGPGTRLLVL.

This clonotype was observed a handful of times. One junction end does not reproduce the germline sequence, and a read error may be involved. The chain uses TRBV7-9 and TRBJ2-7; D is unclear. Per germline, CDR1 SEHNR and CDR2 FQNEAQ (reference sequence). The CDR3 is made up of 14 amino acids. This CDR3 reads CARSLGVGSYEQYF. CDR3 coding DNA: TGTGCCCGCAGTTTAGGTGTCGGCTCCTACGAGCAGTACTTC.

Ten or more counts support this clonotype. The rearrangement uses TRBV20-1 and TRBJ2-5; D call uncertain. Germline V gene data show CDR1 as DFQATT and CDR2 as SNEGSKA (reference sequence). Trimming took off 5 bases at V and 3 bases at J, with 10 bases between the two ends. CDR3 length equals 12 residues. For the CDR3, the DNA is TGCAGTGCTGGCTCTGGGAAAGAGACCCAGTACTTC. It codes for CSAGSGKETQYF.

This clonotype was counted a few times. An end of the junction does not agree with germline; a read error may underlie this. The chain has TRBV3-1 and TRBJ2-7, with D perhaps matching TRBD2 (5 bases). This CDR3 spans 13 amino acids. Germline V gives CDR1 LGHDT, CDR2 YNNKEL (reference sequence). The CDR3 DNA reads TGTGCCAGCAGCCAAGTGGGGAGCTACGGGCAGTACTTC. Translating gives CASSQVGSYGQYF.

This clonotype was picked up a small number of times. The chain carries TRBV5-1 and TRBJ1-1; D not certain. V lost 1 base, J lost 0 bases, and 10 bases lay in between. The germline CDR1 and CDR2 sequences are SGHRS and YFSETQ. CDR3 size: 15 residues. CDR3 in DNA: TGCGCCAGCAGCTTGTCTCTGGAGATGAACACTGAAGCTTTCTTT. It specifies CASSLSLEMNTEAFF.

This clonotype was observed a few times. The rearrangement links TRBV28 to TRBJ1-2, with no clear D. Looked up from germline, CDR1 is MDHEN and CDR2 is SYDVKM. V gave up 6 bases and J gave up 4 bases, with 21 bases separating them. CDR3 length: 16 residues. CDR3: CASSSPVGANPYGYTF. As DNA, the CDR3 is TGTGCCAGCAGCTCCCCCGTCGGCGCTAATCCCTATGGCTACACCTTC.

This clonotype was seen only a few times. The chain carries TRBV5-1 and TRBJ1-4; D is unclear. Germline lookup yields CDR1 SGHRS and CDR2 YFSETQ. Trimming took 0 bases from V and 0 from J, leaving 6 bases between them. The CDR3 length is 15 residues. The DNA of the CDR3 is TGCGCCAGCAGCTTGGACGATGCAACTAATGAAAAACTGTTTTTT. Translation: CASSLDDATNEKLFF.

The rearrangement uses TRBV12-3 or TRBV12-4 and TRBJ2-3, with 12 bases identical to TRBD2. This CDR3 spans 19 amino acids. V gave up 5 bases and J gave up 15 bases; unmatched junction bases: 27. The CDR3 coding sequence is TGTGCCAGCAGTCTTCCCACTAGCGGGAGGAATCTCGGGGCAGATATGCAATATTTT. Protein sequence: CASSLPTSGRNLGADMQYF.